Shown below are 20 T cell receptor beta chains from a single sample sequenced in a study of early T cells in non-severe SARS-CoV-2 infection. TCRdb used MiXCR to reprocess the 5' RACE reads, holding one entry per CDR3 protein. Seen here are roughly 35,000 distinct CDR3 sequences, 6% to 8.5% observed once, and the top ten hold about 4%. The sequencing input was whole blood. The receptors shown here come from an adult who was a healthcare worker with PCR-confirmed SARS-CoV-2 infection or an uninfected control (not recorded which).

CDR3 in amino acids: CASSSGLAGGEANTGELFF. The CDR3 region has the DNA TGTGCCAGCAGTTCTGGTCTAGCGGGAGGAGAAGCGAACACCGGGGAGCTGTTTTTT. The rearrangement joins TRBV6-2 or TRBV6-3 to TRBJ2-2; the match to TRBD2 covers 11 bases. V dropped 4 bases and J dropped 0; count of bases not matched to a gene: 10. This CDR3 is 19 amino acids long. The germline V gene encodes CDR1 MNHEY and CDR2 SVGEGT.

This clonotype was picked up many times. The chain links TRBV12-3 or TRBV12-4 to TRBJ1-5, with unresolved D. Between the trimmed V and J ends, which lost 6 bases and 9 bases, there was a span of 9 bases. This CDR3 region has 11 residues. The CDR3 here is CASRSHWPQHF. The CDR3 DNA reads TGTGCCAGCAGATCCCATTGGCCCCAGCATTTT.

This clonotype was counted at least ten times. This chain links TRBV6-1 with TRBJ1-5; D not certain. The CDR3 runs 16 residues. The V gene lost 3 bases and the J gene lost 4 bases, with 16 bases spanning the gap. CDR1 and CDR2 (germline): MNHNS, SASEGT. CDR3 loop: CASSDIRRGDNQPQHF. CDR3 nucleotides: TGTGCCAGCAGTGATATACGACGGGGAGATAATCAGCCCCAGCATTTT.

The table lists this clonotype with many counts. This chain uses TRBV11-2 with TRBJ2-2; D unclear. Germline V CDR1 and CDR2: SGHAT, FQNNGV. The CDR3 has 15 amino acids. V dropped 6 bases and J dropped 2 bases, with 13 bases sitting between them. CDR3 amino acids: CASSKVSQNTGELFF. CDR3 DNA sequence: TGTGCCAGCAGTAAAGTTTCCCAAAACACCGGGGAGCTGTTTTTT.

This clonotype has a count of ten or more. The chain uses TRBV14 and TRBJ1-1; D gene uncertain. The V end lost 0 bases, the J end lost 9 bases, and 14 bases lay between the germline ends. The germline gives CDR1 SGHDN, CDR2 FVKESK. The CDR3 has 14 amino acids. CDR3 sequence: CASSQDMANGKAFF. DNA of the CDR3: TGTGCCAGCAGCCAAGATATGGCGAACGGTAAAGCTTTCTTT.

This clonotype was seen ten or more times. This chain links TRBV10-3 with TRBJ2-1; 7 bases match TRBD2. The CDR3 has 15 residues. With 6 bases clipped from V and 2 bases from J, the junction kept 7 bases outside the gene matches. Germline loops: CDR1 ENHRY, CDR2 SYGVKD. The CDR3 is CAISPVGGAYNEQFF. The DNA for the CDR3 is TGTGCCATCAGCCCGGTTGGGGGGGCCTACAATGAGCAGTTCTTC.

The genes are TRBV6-4 and TRBJ2-2; 11 bases line up with TRBD2. Germline lookup yields CDR1 MRHNA and CDR2 SNTAGT. With 7 bases clipped from V and 5 bases from J, the junction kept 3 bases outside the gene matches. The CDR3 has 14 residues. In DNA form, the CDR3 reads TGTGCCAGCAAACTAGCGGGAGAAACCGGGGAGCTGTTTTTT. Protein: CASKLAGETGELFF.

This clonotype was seen ten or more times. This chain links TRBV11-2 with TRBJ2-7, with 8 bases lining up with TRBD1. The CDR3 runs 13 residues. Trimming removed 5 bases from V and 6 bases from J; junction bases left unmatched: 6. Per the germline V gene, CDR1 is SGHAT and CDR2 is FQNNGV. CDR3 amino acids: CASSPNDRGEQYF. CDR3 DNA sequence: TGTGCCAGCAGCCCAAACGACAGGGGCGAGCAGTACTTC.

This clonotype was seen ten or more times. The V gene is TRBV15, the J gene TRBJ1-2; 7 bases agree with TRBD1. Germline loops: CDR1 LNHNV, CDR2 YYDKDF (reference sequence). The V gene end was trimmed by 0 bases and the J gene end by 7 bases; junction bases not matched to a gene: 5. This CDR3 is built from 14 residues. CDR3 bases: TGTGCCACCAGCAGAGATAAAGGGGGCACTGGCTACACCTTC. As protein: CATSRDKGGTGYTF.

This sequence joins TRBV20-1 and TRBJ2-1, with 9 nucleotides matching TRBD1. In germline, CDR1 is DFQATT, CDR2 SNEGSKA (reference sequence). The CDR3 is 14 amino acids. The V and J ends lost 5 bases and 2 bases, in that order; junction bases with no gene match: 4. The CDR3 nucleotides read TGCAGTGCTTTACGACAGGGGGCCTACAATGAGCAGTTCTTC. Protein sequence: CSALRQGAYNEQFF.

Only a few counts were recorded for this clonotype. The chain carries TRBV5-1 and TRBJ2-2; D is undetermined. Germline V gene data show CDR1 as SGHRS and CDR2 as YFSETQ. The ends were cut back, 2 bases at V and 8 bases at J, with 10 bases in the middle. The CDR3 consists of 13 residues. CDR3 protein: CASSFQIEGELFF. Here the CDR3 DNA reads TGCGCCAGCAGCTTCCAGATTGAGGGGGAGCTGTTTTTT.

This clonotype was detected only a few times. This chain links TRBV10-3 with TRBJ2-1, with 7 bases identical to TRBD2. After removal of 3 bases from V and 0 bases from J, the junction contained 11 bases not matched to a gene. Germline lookup yields CDR1 ENHRY and CDR2 SYGVKD. CDR3 length: 18 residues. In DNA, the CDR3 is TGTGCCATCAGTGACCCCGAGGGAGCGGGGAGCTCCTACAATGAGCAGTTCTTC. It encodes CAISDPEGAGSSYNEQFF.

This clonotype came up a few times. The chain is built from TRBV30 and TRBJ2-7; TRBD1 might be the D (6 bases). Deletions cut 2 bases from V and 0 bases from J, with 14 bases between. Germline V CDR1 and CDR2: GTSNPN, SVGIG (reference sequence). The CDR3 sequence is 15 residues long. CDR3 in DNA: TGTGCCTGGAGTAAACAGGGCTCCCGCTCCTACGAGCAGTACTTC. Translated, it gives CAWSKQGSRSYEQYF.

This clonotype has at least ten counts. This chain joins TRBV6-1 and TRBJ2-1; a weak D match, TRBD1 (5 bases). The CDR3 length is 21 residues. Germline V gene sequence: CDR1 MNHNS, CDR2 SASEGT. V was trimmed by 0 bases and J by 0 bases, leaving 24 bases between them. The CDR3 sequence is CASSEAWPRGFPMTSYNEQFF. The CDR3 nucleotides read TGTGCCAGCAGTGAAGCGTGGCCAAGGGGCTTCCCGATGACCTCCTACAATGAGCAGTTCTTC.

This clonotype was picked up a small number of times. The V call is TRBV6-1, the J call TRBJ2-1; D unclear. Germline CDR1 and CDR2: MNHNS and SASEGT. Trimming took 2 bases from V and 10 from J, leaving 9 bases between them. The CDR3 spans 12 residues. The CDR3 region has the DNA TGTGCCAGCAGTGAATTTGAGTCAGAGCAGTTCTTC. Translation: CASSEFESEQFF.

As for this clonotype: The junction departs from germline at one end; a sequencing error may be responsible. The chain uses TRBV3-1 and TRBJ2-2, with 7 bases lining up with TRBD1. Germline V gene lookup returns CDR1 LGHDT and CDR2 YNNKEL (reference sequence). The CDR3 extends over 15 amino acids. CDR3 sequence (DNA): TGTGCCGGCAGCCAAGGGGACAGAGACACCGGGGAGCTGTTTTTT. Translation: CAGSQGDRDTGELFF.

This chain uses TRBV24-1 with TRBJ2-5, with a tentative D call TRBD1 (6 bases). V was clipped by 3 bases and J by 1 base, with 14 bases between them. The CDR3 has 16 amino acids. Per the germline V gene, CDR1 is KGHDR and CDR2 is SFDVKD. The CDR3 coding sequence is TGTGCCACCAGTGATCCTGTAGGACAGCTCCAAGAGACCCAGTACTTC. Amino acids: CATSDPVGQLQETQYF.

This clonotype showed up many times. The chain links TRBV11-2 to TRBJ2-3, with D perhaps matching TRBD1 (5 bases). The CDR3 totals 13 residues. Germline assignment: CDR1 SGHAT and CDR2 FQNNGV. Between the trimmed V and J ends, which lost 4 bases and 0 bases, there was a span of 5 bases. CDR3 nucleotides: TGTGCCAGCAGCTGGGGCAGCACAGATACGCAGTATTTT. Residues: CASSWGSTDTQYF.

The table lists this clonotype with many counts. This sequence joins TRBV6-6 and TRBJ2-7, with 8 bases lining up with TRBD1. The CDR3 length is 14 residues. CDR1 is MNHNY, CDR2 SVGAGI, per germline (reference sequence). With 6 bases clipped from V and 5 bases from J, the junction kept 9 bases outside the gene matches. The CDR3 nucleotides are TGTGCCAGCAGCCTCGGACAGGGTATCGACGAGCAGTACTTC. It translates to CASSLGQGIDEQYF.

This chain joins TRBV20-1 and TRBJ1-3; the D is unclear. CDR1 DFQATT and CDR2 SNEGSKA come from the germline V gene (reference sequence). The CDR3 runs to 15 residues. V lost 2 bases and J 0 bases, leaving 11 bases between the germline ends. CDR3 coding DNA: TGCAGTGCTAGAAAGGACGAGATCTCTGGAAACACCATATATTTT. Its translation is CSARKDEISGNTIYF.